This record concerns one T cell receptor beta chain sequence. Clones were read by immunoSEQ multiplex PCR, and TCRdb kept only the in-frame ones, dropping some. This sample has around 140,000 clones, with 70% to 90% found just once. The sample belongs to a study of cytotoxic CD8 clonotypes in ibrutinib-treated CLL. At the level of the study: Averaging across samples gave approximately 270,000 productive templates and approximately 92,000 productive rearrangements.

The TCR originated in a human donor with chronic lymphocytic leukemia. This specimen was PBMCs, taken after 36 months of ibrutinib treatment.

The CDR3 sequence: CASRPSRESKAQHF. CDR3 nucleotide sequence: TGTGCCAGCAGACCCAGCAGGGAGAGTAAGGCCCAGCATTTT. The V call is TRBV6-6, the J call TRBJ1-5; TRBD1 is a possible D gene (5 bases). The CDR3 runs to 14 residues. The germline CDR1 and CDR2 sequences are MNHNY and SVGAGI (reference sequence). The V and J ends lost 6 bases and 11 bases respectively, with 20 bases between them.